Each of the 27 T cell receptor beta chains below was sequenced from the same sample in a study of cytomegalovirus exposure and HLA in healthy donors. Produced via immunoSEQ multiplex PCR; TCRdb's table is partial and in-frame only. The sample includes over 200,000 clones, around 89% of them seen just once. Sequencing used PBMCs. These receptors originate from a woman aged 18-29 years in good health and CMV-seronegative.

The gene calls are TRBV7-9 and TRBJ2-7, with 7 bases lining up with TRBD2. This CDR3 comprises 15 residues. Germline V lookup: CDR1 SEHNR, CDR2 FQNEAQ (reference sequence). V dropped 1 base and J dropped 3; count of bases not matched to a gene: 6. DNA for the CDR3: TGTGCCAGCAGCTTAGTTTTAGGGGAGGGCTACGAGCAGTACTTC. Protein sequence: CASSLVLGEGYEQYF.

V usage is TRBV27 and J usage is TRBJ2-5, with TRBD2 matching over 11 bases. V shed 4 bases, J shed 5 bases, and the junction held 3 bases outside the gene matches. Germline CDR1 MNHEY, CDR2 SMNVEV (reference sequence). CDR3 length equals 14 residues. CDR3 DNA sequence: TGTGCCAGCAGTTCAACTAGCGGGGGCGAGACCCAGTACTTC. Protein sequence: CASSSTSGGETQYF.

V usage is TRBV2 and J usage is TRBJ2-5; 11 bases line up with TRBD2. The CDR3 is made up of 15 amino acids. CDR1 and CDR2 from the germline V gene are SNHLY and FYNNEI. Trimming cost V 6 bases and J 2 bases; bases outside gene matches: 5. The CDR3 is CASSPGTSGQETQYF. The CDR3 DNA reads as TGTGCCAGCAGCCCAGGGACTAGCGGTCAAGAGACCCAGTACTTC.

This rearrangement joins TRBV4-3 to TRBJ2-7; 7 bases line up with TRBD1. Germline V gives CDR1 LGHNA, CDR2 YSLEER. V was pared by 1 base and J by 2 bases, with 8 bases of the junction left unmatched. The CDR3 consists of 16 residues. The CDR3 is CASSQVHGQDTYEQYF. The CDR3 DNA follows: TGCGCCAGCAGCCAAGTACACGGACAGGATACCTACGAGCAGTACTTC.

The V gene is TRBV7-9, the J gene TRBJ2-5; 11 bases map to TRBD1. Trimming cost V 2 bases and J 5 bases; bases outside gene matches: 7. The germline CDR1 and CDR2 sequences are SEHNR and FQNEAQ (reference sequence). The CDR3 spans 16 residues. The DNA of the CDR3 is TGTGCCAGCAGCTTACGGACAGGGGGCTTTGGGGAGACCCAGTACTTC. Translated, it gives CASSLRTGGFGETQYF. Variable domain in full (rest from reference TRBV7-9 and TRBJ2-5): DTGVSQNPRHKITKRGQNVTFRCDPISEHNRLYWYRQTLGQGPEFLTYFQNEAQLEKSRLLSDRFSAERPKGSFSTLEIQRTEQGDSAMYLCASSLRTGGFGETQYFGPGTRLLVL.

The V and J genes are TRBV23-1 and TRBJ2-7; 12 bases map to TRBD1. TRBV23-1 is an open reading frame whose function is uncertain. CDR3 length: 18 residues. The ends lost 4 bases at V and 4 bases at J; junction bases unmatched: 14. CDR3 sequence: CASSLFPGTGGLGYEQYV. The CDR3 bases are TGCGCCAGCAGTCTGTTTCCTGGGACAGGGGGCCTCGGGTACGAGCAGTACGTC.

The chain combines TRBV28 with TRBJ1-1; D is perhaps TRBD1 (6 bases). The CDR3 sequence is 13 residues long. In germline, CDR1 is MDHEN, CDR2 SYDVKM. Trimming removed 6 bases from V and 5 bases from J, with 13 bases in between. CDR3 loop: CASSGVGATEAFF. Here the CDR3 DNA reads TGTGCCAGCAGCGGGGTGGGGGCGACTGAAGCTTTCTTT.

This chain uses TRBV28 with TRBJ2-3; 8 bases are a match to TRBD2. The V gene end was trimmed by 6 bases and the J gene end by 3 bases; junction bases not matched to a gene: 8. Germline V gene lookup returns CDR1 MDHEN and CDR2 SYDVKM. CDR3 length: 15 amino acids. The CDR3 DNA reads as TGTGCCAGCAGCGTACCCGGGACTAGAACAGATACGCAGTATTTT. This encodes CASSVPGTRTDTQYF. Full variable domain (missing parts from reference TRBV28 and TRBJ2-3): DVKVTQSSRYLVKRTGEKVFLECVQDMDHENMFWYRQDPGLGLRLIYFSYDVKMKEKGDIPEGYSVSREKKERFSLILESASTNQTSMYLCASSVPGTRTDTQYFGPGTRLTVL.

V is TRBV6-6 and J is TRBJ2-7; D ambiguous. The CDR3 runs to 13 residues. The germline gives CDR1 MNHNY, CDR2 SVGAGI (reference sequence). With 7 bases removed from V and 0 bases from J, the gap between germline ends came to 10 bases. The CDR3 DNA is TGTGCCAGCACGGATAGGAGCTCCTACGAGCAGTACTTC. This encodes CASTDRSSYEQYF.

The chain couples TRBV7-9 to TRBJ2-1, with 11 positions matching TRBD2. The CDR3 runs to 19 residues. From germline, CDR1 is SEHNR and CDR2 FQNEAQ (reference sequence). V shed 1 base and J 1 base; nucleotides not matched to a gene: 9. The CDR3 loop is CASSLVSLGLAESYNEQFF. As DNA, the CDR3 is TGTGCCAGCAGCTTAGTTTCCTTGGGACTAGCGGAATCCTACAATGAGCAGTTCTTC.

Note on this clone: Other DNA sequences in the same sample also yield this CDR3. The chain combines TRBV18 with TRBJ2-2, with D possibly TRBD1 on 5 matching bases. Germline lookup yields CDR1 KGHSH and CDR2 LQKENI. Deletions cut 3 bases from V and 1 base from J, with 9 bases between. CDR3 length: 15 amino acids. The CDR3 region is CASSPRQGNTGELFF. The CDR3 bases are TGTGCCAGCTCACCGAGGCAGGGGAACACCGGGGAGCTGTTTTTT.

J is TRBJ2-1 and V is TRBV7-9; 13 positions agree with TRBD2. The length of the CDR3 is 15 residues. V lost 3 bases to trimming and J lost 9 bases; unmatched junction nucleotides: 5. Germline CDR1 and CDR2: SEHNR and FQNEAQ (reference sequence). The CDR3, as DNA: TGTGCCAGCAGCTTTACTAGCGGGGGGGCCGGTGAGCAGTTCTTC. This gives the protein CASSFTSGGAGEQFF. Based on the CDR3 plus reference TRBV7-9 and TRBJ2-1, the full variable domain is DTGVSQNPRHKITKRGQNVTFRCDPISEHNRLYWYRQTLGQGPEFLTYFQNEAQLEKSRLLSDRFSAERPKGSFSTLEIQRTEQGDSAMYLCASSFTSGGAGEQFFGPGTRLTVL.

The gene calls are TRBV27 and TRBJ2-3, with 8 bases fitting TRBD1. The CDR3 contains 16 residues. V was clipped by 6 bases and J by 0 bases; unmatched bases: 8. CDR1 and CDR2 from the germline V gene are MNHEY and SMNVEV (reference sequence). Here the CDR3 DNA reads TGTGCCAGCAGCCCCTCAAGACAGGGGAGCACAGATACGCAGTATTTT. Residues: CASSPSRQGSTDTQYF.

The chain combines TRBV5-1 with TRBJ2-3; 7 nucleotides align to TRBD1. Per germline, CDR1 SGHRS and CDR2 YFSETQ. This CDR3 spans 16 amino acids. The J segment lost 2 bases and the V segment lost 3 bases, leaving 9 bases of the junction unmatched. The CDR3 bases are TGCGCCAGCAGCTCTCGACAGGGAGTCCCCACAGATACGCAGTATTTT. The encoded protein is CASSSRQGVPTDTQYF.

The chain combines TRBV6-6 with TRBJ1-5; TRBD1 aligns across 10 bases. After removal of 6 bases from V and 4 bases from J, the junction contained 3 bases not matched to a gene. Looked up from germline, CDR1 is MNHNY and CDR2 is SVGAGI (reference sequence). The CDR3 runs to 14 residues. CDR3 in DNA: TGTGCCAGCAGGAAGGGACAGGGGAATCAGCCCCAGCATTTT. Protein: CASRKGQGNQPQHF.

The J gene is TRBJ1-5, the V gene TRBV2; D gene unclear. Trimming removed 5 bases from V and 2 bases from J, with 13 bases in between. The CDR3 totals 15 residues. Germline-derived CDR1 and CDR2 are SNHLY and FYNNEI. The CDR3 DNA is TGTGCCAGCAGTTCGTCGGTCGGGGGCAATCAGCCCCAGCATTTT. Translation: CASSSSVGGNQPQHF.

The genes are TRBV29-1 and TRBJ1-4, with a possible D match to TRBD1 (6 bases). V shed 7 bases and J shed 3 bases, with 9 bases lying between them. CDR1 is SQVTM, CDR2 ANQGSEA, per germline. The CDR3 is made up of 12 amino acids. CDR3 DNA sequence: TGCAGCGCCCGACAGGCTAATGAAAAACTGTTTTTT. This translates into CSARQANEKLFF.

The genes are TRBV14 and TRBJ1-6; D might be TRBD1 (6 bases). Germline V gives CDR1 SGHDN, CDR2 FVKESK. The CDR3 spans 16 residues. V was trimmed by 4 bases and J by 6 bases, leaving 16 bases between them. Here the CDR3 DNA reads TGTGCCAGCAGCCTTTTGGGGGCAGACATTAATTCACCCCTCCACTTT. It encodes CASSLLGADINSPLHF.

V is TRBV7-9 and J is TRBJ1-4; TRBD1 is a possible D gene (6 bases). Germline lookup yields CDR1 SEHNR and CDR2 FQNEAQ (reference sequence). V was shortened by 4 bases and J by 4 bases, with 7 bases between the two germline ends. This CDR3 is 13 amino acids long. The CDR3 coding sequence is TGTGCCAGCAGCTGGACAGATAATGAAAAACTGTTTTTT. Amino acids: CASSWTDNEKLFF.

This chain's CDR3 is CASTTKRGTAPYEQYV. For the CDR3, the DNA is TGTGCCAGCACTACGAAGCGCGGGACAGCGCCCTACGAGCAGTACGTC. This chain uses TRBV28 with TRBJ2-7; the D gene is possibly TRBD1 (7 bases). The length of the CDR3 is 16 residues. Trimming cost V 7 bases and J 2 bases, with 21 bases left between them. CDR1 is MDHEN, CDR2 SYDVKM, per germline.

This clone is a singleton in its sample. The chain combines TRBV7-8 with TRBJ2-3; TRBD2 aligns across 10 bases. CDR3 length: 14 amino acids. V dropped 5 bases and J dropped 5; count of bases not matched to a gene: 4. Germline CDR1 and CDR2: SGHVS and FQNEAQ. In DNA, the CDR3 is TGTGCCAGCAGCGCTCGGACTAGCGGAGATACGCAGTATTTT. It specifies CASSARTSGDTQYF.

The chain recombines TRBV7-2 with TRBJ1-1, with D unclear. The V end was cut by 1 base, the J end by 11 bases, with 8 bases between. Germline assignment: CDR1 SGHTA and CDR2 FQGNSA. There are 11 residues in the CDR3. CDR3 coding DNA: TGTGCCAGCAGCTTAGGAAGAGTGGCTTTCTTT. This translates into CASSLGRVAFF.

The rearrangement joins TRBV7-9 to TRBJ1-6, with TRBD1 as a possible D gene (6 bases). The CDR3 is 16 amino acids. Trimming cost V 3 bases and J 7 bases, with 16 bases left between them. From germline, CDR1 is SEHNR and CDR2 FQNEAQ (reference sequence). CDR3 sequence: CASSLITTGRNSPLHF. The CDR3 nucleotides are TGTGCCAGCAGCTTGATAACGACAGGACGGAATTCACCCCTCCACTTT.

The gene calls are TRBV4-1 and TRBJ1-1; D is uncertain. CDR3 length: 13 amino acids. Per germline, CDR1 MGHRA and CDR2 YSYEKL. The ends were cut back, 0 bases at V and 10 bases at J, with 12 bases in the middle. CDR3 coding DNA: TGCGCCAGCAGCCAAGAAGTGGAGGGTTCAGCTTTCTTT. Its translation is CASSQEVEGSAFF.

The chain is built from TRBV10-3 and TRBJ1-1; D gene ambiguous. V lost 4 bases and J lost 0, with 3 bases in between. Germline CDR1 is ENHRY and CDR2 is SYGVKD. There are 12 residues in the CDR3. As DNA, the CDR3 is TGTGCCATCAGTGTCATGAACACTGAAGCTTTCTTT. Protein product: CAISVMNTEAFF.

The gene calls are TRBV6-5 and TRBJ1-6; the match to TRBD1 covers 9 bases. This CDR3 region has 15 residues. The germline V gene encodes CDR1 MNHEY and CDR2 SVGAGI. Trimming at V came to 6 bases and at J to 9 bases, leaving 9 bases not matched to a gene. CDR3: CASRTRQGVLSPLHF. In DNA, the CDR3 is TGTGCCAGCAGAACTCGACAGGGGGTTCTTTCACCCCTCCACTTT.

Of note for this clone: Other DNA sequences in the same sample also yield this CDR3. The rearrangement links TRBV6-4 to TRBJ2-1, with TRBD2 matching over 7 bases. Germline CDR1 is MRHNA and CDR2 is SNTAGT. The CDR3 runs 15 residues. After removal of 0 bases from V and 2 bases from J, the junction contained 1 base not matched to a gene. CDR3 bases: TGTGCCAGCAGTGACTCGGGGGGGGCCTACAATGAGCAGTTCTTC. It codes for CASSDSGGAYNEQFF.